Listed below are T cell receptor beta chains from one sample, sequenced in a study of shared clonotypes between healthy human individuals. Only in-frame clones appear in the TCRdb table, and some are missing; sequencing was by immunoSEQ multiplex PCR. The sample has about 960,000 clones; 70% to 85% are singletons. The sample comprised memory CD4+ T cells sorted from blood. The source of these receptors is a man younger than 35 in good health. Each CDR3 is given with its conserved first and last residue. D genes are given only for firm matches. Not all rows give a size; the values are once, few, many and, for expanded clones, a class.

>.|TRBV6-1|few|TRBJ1-6
CASTQGWNSPLHF
TGTGCCAGCACTCAGGGGTGGAATTCACCCCTCCACTTT
>TRBD1|TRBV30|many|TRBJ2-4
CAWGQENIQYF
TGTGCCTGGGGACAGGAAAACATTCAGTACTTC
>TRBD1|TRBV7-2|.|TRBJ2-5
CASSSSAGGWETQYF
TGTGCCAGCAGCTCTAGTGCAGGGGGCTGGGAGACCCAGTACTTC
>.|TRBV5-4|.|TRBJ2-3
CASSLKLAATDTQYF
TGTGCCAGCAGCTTGAAGTTGGCGGCCACAGATACGCAGTATTTT
>.|TRBV5-6|many|TRBJ2-3
CASSFARVTQYF
TGTGCCAGCAGCTTCGCGAGAGTTACGCAGTATTTT
>.|TRBV11-2|once|TRBJ1-1
CASSQKGTEAFF
TGTGCCAGCAGCCAAAAGGGGACTGAAGCTTTCTTT
>TRBD2|TRBV5-4|once|TRBJ2-1
CASSPLAVSSYNEQFF
TGTGCCAGCAGCCCTCTAGCGGTAAGCTCCTACAATGAGCAGTTCTTC
>.|TRBV13|.|TRBJ2-5
CASSRRDSVETQYF
TGTGCCAGCAGCCGAAGGGACTCCGTTGAGACCCAGTACTTC
>.|TRBV27|.|TRBJ2-7
CASSLSYPVIFGRAYEQYF
TGTGCCAGCAGTTTATCGTACCCAGTTATCTTTGGAAGAGCCTACGAGCAGTACTTC
>.|TRBV5-5|few|TRBJ1-6
CASSLADQGISPLHF
TGTGCCAGCAGCTTGGCCGATCAAGGGATTTCACCCCTCCACTTT
>TRBD2|TRBV9|.|TRBJ2-3
CASSPTSGGIDTQYF
TGTGCCAGCAGCCCCACTAGCGGGGGTATAGATACGCAGTATTTT
>TRBD2|TRBV13|.|TRBJ2-1
CASSTRLAGGWSSYNEQFF
TGTGCCAGCAGCACTCGACTAGCGGGAGGCTGGAGCTCCTACAATGAGCAGTTCTTC
>TRBD2|TRBV4-1|.|TRBJ2-1
CASSQGGTSTHNEQFF
TGCGCCAGCAGCCAAGGGGGGACTAGCACTCACAATGAGCAGTTCTTC
>TRBD2|TRBV9|.|TRBJ2-5
CASSMSGLAGAVTETQYF
TGTGCCAGCAGCATGTCGGGACTAGCGGGAGCAGTGACGGAGACCCAGTACTTC
>.|TRBV2|.|TRBJ2-1
CASSGGHEQFF
TGTGCCAGCAGTGGGGGGCACGAGCAGTTCTTC
>.|TRBV28|.|TRBJ1-5
CASSDSRNRGNQPQHF
TGTGCCAGCAGCGATAGTCGAAACAGGGGCAATCAGCCCCAGCATTTT
>.|TRBV4-1|.|TRBJ1-1
CASSQDMERTYEAFF
TGCGCCAGCAGCCAAGATATGGAAAGGACCTACGAAGCTTTCTTT
>TRBD1|TRBV7-3|.|TRBJ2-5
CASSRGTGVRETQYF
TGTGCCAGCAGCCGAGGGACAGGGGTCCGGGAGACCCAGTACTTC
>.|TRBV5-4|.|TRBJ1-2
CASSLVAERGYTF
TGTGCCAGCAGCTTGGTGGCCGAGCGCGGCTACACCTTC
>.|TRBV19|.|TRBJ2-6
CASKTPGANVLTF
TGTGCCAGTAAAACCCCCGGGGCCAACGTCCTGACTTTC
>TRBD1|TRBV23-1|many|TRBJ1-2
CASSHIQGAFNYGYTF
TGCGCCAGCAGTCACATACAGGGGGCCTTCAACTATGGCTACACCTTC
>TRBD1|TRBV2|.|TRBJ1-2
CASSFRQGGSYGYTF
TGTGCCAGCAGTTTTCGACAGGGTGGCTCCTATGGCTACACCTTC
>TRBD2|TRBV6-1|.|TRBJ2-4
CASSDIGTGGAKNIQYF
TGTGCCAGCAGTGACATAGGGACGGGAGGGGCCAAAAACATTCAGTACTTC
>TRBD1|TRBV6-6|.|TRBJ1-2
CASSKGQGWAYGYTF
TGTGCCAGCAGTAAAGGACAGGGGTGGGCCTATGGCTACACCTTC
>TRBD1|TRBV2|few|TRBJ1-5
CASRPGQGIVGNQPQHF
TGTGCCAGCAGGCCGGGACAGGGCATTGTGGGCAATCAGCCCCAGCATTTT
>.|TRBV5-1|.|TRBJ2-2
CASSSSQVSNTGELFF
TGCGCCAGCAGCTCGAGTCAGGTTTCGAACACCGGGGAGCTGTTTTTT
>.|TRBV30|once|TRBJ1-2
CAWSLQGNYGYTF
TGTGCCTGGAGCTTACAGGGTAACTATGGCTACACCTTC
>.|TRBV5-1|.|TRBJ1-1
CASSLVLGPNTEAFF
TGCGCCAGCAGCTTAGTGCTGGGACCAAACACTGAAGCTTTCTTT
>.|TRBV27|.|TRBJ1-3
CASSSGSTGNTIYF
TGTGCCAGCAGTTCAGGGAGCACTGGAAACACCATATATTTT
>.|TRBV11-2|.|TRBJ2-5
CASSLGVVRTLQETQYF
TGTGCCAGCAGCTTAGGAGTGGTACGGACACTCCAAGAGACCCAGTACTTC
>TRBD1|TRBV10-3|.|TRBJ1-2
CAINAPGQGNYGYTF
TGTGCCATCAACGCACCGGGACAGGGGAACTATGGCTACACCTTC
>.|TRBV10-3|.|TRBJ1-4
CATRDGENEKLFF
TGTGCCACGAGGGACGGAGAGAATGAAAAACTGTTTTTT
>TRBD1|TRBV27|.|TRBJ1-2
CASSLGQGLLYGYTF
TGTGCCAGCAGTTTAGGACAGGGACTTCTCTATGGCTACACCTTC
>.|TRBV10-1|once|TRBJ2-2
CASSDTGHPYTGELFF
TGCGCCAGCAGCGACACGGGACACCCATACACCGGGGAGCTGTTTTTT
>.|TRBV28|many|TRBJ1-6
CASSLSRGLGSYNSPLHF
TGTGCCAGCAGTTTATCCCGGGGGCTTGGGTCCTATAATTCACCCCTCCACTTT
>TRBD1|TRBV7-9|.|TRBJ2-1
CASSLSGQFSEQFF
TGTGCCAGCAGCCTCTCGGGACAGTTTAGTGAGCAGTTCTTC
>TRBD2|TRBV5-1|.|TRBJ2-1
CASSLLGSGGYNEQFF
TGCGCCAGCAGCTTGTTGGGGTCGGGGGGCTACAATGAGCAGTTCTTC
>TRBD2|TRBV19|.|TRBJ2-5
CASSTLLGLAGRETQYF
TGTGCCAGTAGCACCCTCTTAGGACTAGCGGGGCGAGAGACCCAGTACTTC
>.|TRBV10-3|few|TRBJ2-2
CAISPVSGELFF
TGTGCCATCAGTCCTGTCTCCGGGGAGCTGTTTTTT
>.|TRBV19|.|TRBJ2-5
CASSIGNVGTQYF
TGTGCCAGTAGTATAGGTAACGTGGGGACCCAGTACTTC